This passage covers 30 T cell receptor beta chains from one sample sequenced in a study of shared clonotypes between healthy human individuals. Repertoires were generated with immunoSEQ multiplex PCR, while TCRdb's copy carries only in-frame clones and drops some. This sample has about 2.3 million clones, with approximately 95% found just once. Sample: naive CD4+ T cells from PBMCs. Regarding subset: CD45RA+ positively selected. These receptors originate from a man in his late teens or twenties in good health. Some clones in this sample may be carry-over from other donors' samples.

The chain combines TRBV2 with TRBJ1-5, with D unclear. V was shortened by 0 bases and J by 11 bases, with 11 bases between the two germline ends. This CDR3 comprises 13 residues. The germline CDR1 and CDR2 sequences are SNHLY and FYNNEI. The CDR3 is CASSEARGPTQHF. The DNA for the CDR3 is TGTGCCAGCAGTGAAGCGCGGGGTCCTACCCAGCATTTT.

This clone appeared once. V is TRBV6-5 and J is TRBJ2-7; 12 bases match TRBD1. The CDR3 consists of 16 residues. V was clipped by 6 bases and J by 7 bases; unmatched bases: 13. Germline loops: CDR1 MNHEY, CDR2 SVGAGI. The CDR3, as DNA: TGTGCCAGCAGCTACGGCCCGGGACAGGGGGCGGGAGAGCAGTACTTC. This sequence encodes CASSYGPGQGAGEQYF.

The CDR3 here is CASSFDDRPYQPQHF. The CDR3 DNA reads TGTGCCAGTAGTTTTGACGACAGGCCCTATCAGCCCCAGCATTTT. V is TRBV19 and J is TRBJ1-5; possible D gene TRBD1, 6 bases. The V end lost 5 bases, the J end lost 5 bases, and 16 bases lay between the germline ends. Germline CDR1 reads LNHDA; CDR2 reads SQIVND (reference sequence). The CDR3 totals 15 residues.

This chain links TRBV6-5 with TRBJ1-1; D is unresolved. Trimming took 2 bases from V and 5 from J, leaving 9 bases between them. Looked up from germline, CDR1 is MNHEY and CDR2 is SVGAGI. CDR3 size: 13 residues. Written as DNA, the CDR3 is TGTGCCAGCAGTTACGTAGGTAGAACTGAAGCTTTCTTT. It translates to CASSYVGRTEAFF.

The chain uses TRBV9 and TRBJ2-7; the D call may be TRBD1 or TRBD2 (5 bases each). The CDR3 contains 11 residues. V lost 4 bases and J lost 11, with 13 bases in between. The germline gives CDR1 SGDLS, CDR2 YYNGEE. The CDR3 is CASSTPGPKYF. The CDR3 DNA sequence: TGTGCCAGCAGCACCCCGGGGCCCAAGTACTTC.

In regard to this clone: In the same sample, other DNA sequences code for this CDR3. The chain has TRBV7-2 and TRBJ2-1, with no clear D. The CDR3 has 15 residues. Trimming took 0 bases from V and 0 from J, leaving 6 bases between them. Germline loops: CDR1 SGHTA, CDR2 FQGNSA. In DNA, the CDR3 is TGTGCCAGCAGCTTAGCATCTAGCTCCTACAATGAGCAGTTCTTC. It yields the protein CASSLASSSYNEQFF. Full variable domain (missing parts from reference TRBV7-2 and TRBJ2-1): GAGVSQSPSNKVTEKGKDVELRCDPISGHTALYWYRQSLGQGLEFLIYFQGNSAPDKSGLPSDRFSAERTGGSVSTLTIQRTQQEDSAVYLCASSLASSSYNEQFFGPGTRLTVL.

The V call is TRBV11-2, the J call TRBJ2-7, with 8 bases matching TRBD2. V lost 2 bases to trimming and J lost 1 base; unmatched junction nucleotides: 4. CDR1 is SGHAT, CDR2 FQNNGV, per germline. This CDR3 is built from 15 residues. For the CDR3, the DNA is TGTGCCAGCAGCTTACGAGCGGGAGCTTCCTACGAGCAGTACTTC. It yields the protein CASSLRAGASYEQYF.

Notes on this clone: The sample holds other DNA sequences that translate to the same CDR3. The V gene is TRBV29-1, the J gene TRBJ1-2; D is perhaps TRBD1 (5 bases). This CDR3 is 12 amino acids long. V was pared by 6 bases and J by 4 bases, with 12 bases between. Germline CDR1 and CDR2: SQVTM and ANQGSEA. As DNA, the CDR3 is TGCAGCGTGGGGGGGGACTCCTATGGCTACACCTTC. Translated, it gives CSVGGDSYGYTF. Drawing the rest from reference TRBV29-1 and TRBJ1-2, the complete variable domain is SAVISQKPSRDICQRGTSLTIQCQVDSQVTMMFWYRQQPGQSLTLIATANQGSEATYESGFVIDKFPISRPNLTFSTLTVSNMSPEDSSIYLCSVGGDSYGYTFGSGTRLTVV.

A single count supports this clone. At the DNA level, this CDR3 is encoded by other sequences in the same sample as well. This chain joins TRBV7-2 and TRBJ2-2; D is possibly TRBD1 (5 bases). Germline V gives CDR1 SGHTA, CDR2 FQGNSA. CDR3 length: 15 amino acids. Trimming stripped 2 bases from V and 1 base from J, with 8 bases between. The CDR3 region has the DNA TGTGCCAGCAGCTTACGAACAGGGAACACCGGGGAGCTGTTTTTT. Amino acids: CASSLRTGNTGELFF.

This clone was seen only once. In DNA form, the CDR3 reads TGCGCCAGCAGCTTGGTGGGGACAGGTGGCGATGAGCAGTTCTTC. It specifies CASSLVGTGGDEQFF. This chain links TRBV5-1 with TRBJ2-1, with 8 bases fitting TRBD1. Germline assignment: CDR1 SGHRS and CDR2 YFSETQ. The CDR3 is 15 amino acids. The V segment lost 0 bases and the J segment 8 bases; nucleotides outside the gene matches: 7.

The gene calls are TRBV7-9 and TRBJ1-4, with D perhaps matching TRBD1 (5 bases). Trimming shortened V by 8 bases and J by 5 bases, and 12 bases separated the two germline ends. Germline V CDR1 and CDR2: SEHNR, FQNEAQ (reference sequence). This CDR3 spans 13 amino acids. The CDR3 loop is CASERGQNEKLFF. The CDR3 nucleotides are TGTGCCAGCGAACGGGGCCAGAATGAAAAACTGTTTTTT.

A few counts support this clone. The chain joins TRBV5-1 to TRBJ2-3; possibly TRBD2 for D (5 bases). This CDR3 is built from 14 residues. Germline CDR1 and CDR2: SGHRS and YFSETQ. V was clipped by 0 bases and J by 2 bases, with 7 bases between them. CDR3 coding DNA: TGCGCCAGCAGCTTGGCCCGGGACACAGATACGCAGTATTTT. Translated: CASSLARDTDTQYF. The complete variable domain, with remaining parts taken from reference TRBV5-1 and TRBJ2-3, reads KAGVTQTPRYLIKTRGQQVTLSCSPISGHRSVSWYQQTPGQGLQFLFEYFSETQRNKGNFPGRFSGRQFSNSRSEMNVSTLELGDSALYLCASSLARDTDTQYFGPGTRLTVL.

CDR3 in amino acids: CAISESGQTSGANVLTF. CDR3 bases: TGTGCCATCAGTGAGTCGGGGCAGACCTCTGGGGCCAACGTCCTGACTTTC. This chain links TRBV10-3 with TRBJ2-6; possibly TRBD1 for D (5 bases). The CDR3 is 17 amino acids. Deletions cut 0 bases from V and 0 bases from J, with 9 bases between. Germline lookup yields CDR1 ENHRY and CDR2 SYGVKD.

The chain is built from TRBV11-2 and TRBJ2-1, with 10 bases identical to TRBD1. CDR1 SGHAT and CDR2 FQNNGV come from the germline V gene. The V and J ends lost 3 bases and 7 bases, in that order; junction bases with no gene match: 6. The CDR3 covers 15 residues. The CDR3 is CASSFGTGAPNEQFF. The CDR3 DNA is TGTGCCAGCAGCTTTGGGACAGGGGCCCCGAATGAGCAGTTCTTC.

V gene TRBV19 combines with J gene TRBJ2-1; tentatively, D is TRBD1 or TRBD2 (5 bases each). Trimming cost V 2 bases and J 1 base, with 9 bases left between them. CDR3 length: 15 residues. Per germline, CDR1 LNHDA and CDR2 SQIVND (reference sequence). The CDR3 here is CASSISGASYNEQFF. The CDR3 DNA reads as TGTGCCAGTAGTATATCCGGGGCGTCCTACAATGAGCAGTTCTTC.

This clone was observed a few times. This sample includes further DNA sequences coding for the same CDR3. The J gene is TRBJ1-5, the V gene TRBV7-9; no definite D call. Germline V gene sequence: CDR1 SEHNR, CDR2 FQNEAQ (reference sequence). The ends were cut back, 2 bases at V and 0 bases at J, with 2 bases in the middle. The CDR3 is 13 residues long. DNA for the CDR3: TGTGCCAGCAGCTTAAATAGCAATCAGCCCCAGCATTTT. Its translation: CASSLNSNQPQHF. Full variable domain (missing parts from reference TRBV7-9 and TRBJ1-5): DTGVSQNPRHKITKRGQNVTFRCDPISEHNRLYWYRQTLGQGPEFLTYFQNEAQLEKSRLLSDRFSAERPKGSFSTLEIQRTEQGDSAMYLCASSLNSNQPQHFGDGTRLSIL.

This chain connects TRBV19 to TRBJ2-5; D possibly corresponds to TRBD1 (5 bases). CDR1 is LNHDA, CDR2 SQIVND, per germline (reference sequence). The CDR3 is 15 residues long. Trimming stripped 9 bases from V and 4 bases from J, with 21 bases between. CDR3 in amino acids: CASSRRPGHLETQYF. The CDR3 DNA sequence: TGTGCCAGCAGCCGGCGGCCAGGACATCTAGAGACCCAGTACTTC.

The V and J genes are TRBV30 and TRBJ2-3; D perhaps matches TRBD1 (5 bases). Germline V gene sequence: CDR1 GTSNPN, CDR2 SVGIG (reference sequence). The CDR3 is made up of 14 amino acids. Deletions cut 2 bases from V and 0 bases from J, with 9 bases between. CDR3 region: CAWSTGPSTDTQYF. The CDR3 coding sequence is TGTGCCTGGAGTACAGGCCCGAGCACAGATACGCAGTATTTT.

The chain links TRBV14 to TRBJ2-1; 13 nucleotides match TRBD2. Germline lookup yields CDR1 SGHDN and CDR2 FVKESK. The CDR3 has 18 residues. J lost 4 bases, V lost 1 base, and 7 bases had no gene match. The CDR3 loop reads CASSQGTSGRIRYNEQFF. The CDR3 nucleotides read TGTGCCAGCAGCCAAGGGACTAGCGGGAGAATCCGTTACAATGAGCAGTTCTTC.

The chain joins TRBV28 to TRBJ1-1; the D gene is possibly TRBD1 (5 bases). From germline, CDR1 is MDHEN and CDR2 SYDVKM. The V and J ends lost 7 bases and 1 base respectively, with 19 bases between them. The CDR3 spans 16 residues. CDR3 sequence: CASKKLGAHGNTEAFF. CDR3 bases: TGTGCCAGCAAGAAACTCGGGGCCCACGGGAACACTGAAGCTTTCTTT.

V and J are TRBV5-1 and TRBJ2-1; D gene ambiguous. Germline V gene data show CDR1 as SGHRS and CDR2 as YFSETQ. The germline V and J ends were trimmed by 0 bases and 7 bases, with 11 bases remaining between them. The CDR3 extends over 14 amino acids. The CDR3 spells CASSLGNAGNEQFF. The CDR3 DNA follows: TGCGCCAGCAGCTTGGGGAACGCTGGTAATGAGCAGTTCTTC.

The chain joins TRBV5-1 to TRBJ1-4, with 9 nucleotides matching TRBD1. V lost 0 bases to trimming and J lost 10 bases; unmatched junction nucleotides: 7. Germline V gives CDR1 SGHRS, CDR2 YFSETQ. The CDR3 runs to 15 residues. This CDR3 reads CASSLDSGQGVKLFF. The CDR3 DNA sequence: TGCGCCAGCAGCTTGGATTCGGGACAGGGTGTAAAACTGTTTTTT. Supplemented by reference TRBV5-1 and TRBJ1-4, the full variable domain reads KAGVTQTPRYLIKTRGQQVTLSCSPISGHRSVSWYQQTPGQGLQFLFEYFSETQRNKGNFPGRFSGRQFSNSRSEMNVSTLELGDSALYLCASSLDSGQGVKLFFGSGTQLSVL.

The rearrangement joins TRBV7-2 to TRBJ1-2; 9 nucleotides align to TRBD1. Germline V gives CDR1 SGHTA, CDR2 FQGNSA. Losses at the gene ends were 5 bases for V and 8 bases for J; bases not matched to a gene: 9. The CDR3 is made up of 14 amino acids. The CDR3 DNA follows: TGTGCCAGCAGCCTTACCACAGGGGGCTGGGGCTACACCTTC. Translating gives CASSLTTGGWGYTF. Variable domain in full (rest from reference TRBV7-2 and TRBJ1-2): GAGVSQSPSNKVTEKGKDVELRCDPISGHTALYWYRQSLGQGLEFLIYFQGNSAPDKSGLPSDRFSAERTGGSVSTLTIQRTQQEDSAVYLCASSLTTGGWGYTFGSGTRLTVV.

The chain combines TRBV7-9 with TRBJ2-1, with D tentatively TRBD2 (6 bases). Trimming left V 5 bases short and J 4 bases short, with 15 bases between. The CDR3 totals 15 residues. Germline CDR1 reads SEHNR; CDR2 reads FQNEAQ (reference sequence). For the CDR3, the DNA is TGTGCCAGCAGCCCCCCCCGGGGACTTTACAATGAGCAGTTCTTC. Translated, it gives CASSPPRGLYNEQFF.

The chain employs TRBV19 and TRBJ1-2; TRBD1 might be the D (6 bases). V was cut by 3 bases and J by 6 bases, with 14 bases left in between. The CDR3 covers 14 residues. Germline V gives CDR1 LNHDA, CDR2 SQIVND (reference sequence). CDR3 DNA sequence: TGTGCCAGTAGTATCAACAGGGTTAAACATGGCTACACCTTC. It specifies CASSINRVKHGYTF.

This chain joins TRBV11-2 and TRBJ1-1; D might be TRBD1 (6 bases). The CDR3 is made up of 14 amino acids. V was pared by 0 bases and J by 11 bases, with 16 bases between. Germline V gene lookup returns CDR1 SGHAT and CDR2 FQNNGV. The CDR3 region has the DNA TGTGCCAGCAGCTTAGATGGGGGGGGCGCCGGGGCTTTCTTT. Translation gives CASSLDGGGAGAFF.

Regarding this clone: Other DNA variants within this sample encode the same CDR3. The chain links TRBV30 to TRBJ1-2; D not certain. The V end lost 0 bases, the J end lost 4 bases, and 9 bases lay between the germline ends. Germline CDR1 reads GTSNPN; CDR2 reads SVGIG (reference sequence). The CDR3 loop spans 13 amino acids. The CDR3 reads CAWSVRLSYGYTF. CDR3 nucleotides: TGTGCCTGGAGTGTACGTCTGAGCTATGGCTACACCTTC.

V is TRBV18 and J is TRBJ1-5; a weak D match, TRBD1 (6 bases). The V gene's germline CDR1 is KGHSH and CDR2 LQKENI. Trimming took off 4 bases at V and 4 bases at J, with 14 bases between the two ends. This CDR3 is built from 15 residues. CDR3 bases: TGTGCCAGCTCACAACTGACAGGAGCAAATCAGCCCCAGCATTTT. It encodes CASSQLTGANQPQHF.

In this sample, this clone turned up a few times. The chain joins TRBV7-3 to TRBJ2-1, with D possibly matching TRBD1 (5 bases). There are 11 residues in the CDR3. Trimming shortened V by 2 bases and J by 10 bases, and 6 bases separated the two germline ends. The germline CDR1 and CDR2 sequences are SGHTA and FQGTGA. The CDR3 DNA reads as TGTGCCAGCAGCTTAGGGGCCGAGCAGTTCTTC. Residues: CASSLGAEQFF.

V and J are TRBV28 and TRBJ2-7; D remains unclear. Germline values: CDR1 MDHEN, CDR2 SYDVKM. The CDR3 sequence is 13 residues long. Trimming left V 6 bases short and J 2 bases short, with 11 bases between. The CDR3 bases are TGTGCCAGCAGCATCCCAACCCCCTACGAGCAGTACTTC. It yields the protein CASSIPTPYEQYF.